These T cell receptor beta chains were read from a single sample in a study of shared clonotypes between healthy human individuals. TCRdb's table, derived via immunoSEQ multiplex PCR, lists solely in-frame clones and lacks some. In the table there are roughly 2,500,000 clones, over 85% of which are singletons. The sample was naive CD4+ T cells from PBMCs. The receptors originated from a man younger than 35 in good health. Some clones in this sample may be carry-over from other donors' samples. CDR3s include the opening cysteine and the closing phenylalanine or tryptophan. Each record gives: V gene, J gene, clone size, D gene, CDR3 protein, CDR3 DNA. D genes are given only for firm matches. The listing skips clone size in some rows; elsewhere it reads once, few, many or a size class.

v_gene: TRBV29-1
j_gene: TRBJ2-2
abundance: NA
d_gene: TRBD1
CDR3aa: CSVGQGSTGELFF
CDR3nt: TGCAGCGTTGGACAGGGGAGCACCGGGGAGCTGTTTTTT

v_gene: TRBV10-3
j_gene: TRBJ2-1
abundance: NA
d_gene: TRBD2
CDR3aa: CAISTGTSGVDEQFF
CDR3nt: TGTGCCATCAGTACCGGGACTAGCGGTGTAGATGAGCAGTTCTTC

v_gene: TRBV15
j_gene: TRBJ2-1
abundance: NA
d_gene: TRBD1
CDR3aa: CATSTLGTGLNEQFF
CDR3nt: TGTGCCACCAGCACTCTTGGGACAGGGCTAAATGAGCAGTTCTTC

v_gene: TRBV5-1
j_gene: TRBJ2-2
abundance: NA
d_gene: TRBD2
CDR3aa: CASSRGLASTGELFF
CDR3nt: TGCGCCAGCAGCCGCGGACTAGCGTCCACCGGGGAGCTGTTTTTT

v_gene: TRBV2
j_gene: TRBJ2-7
abundance: NA
d_gene: NA
CDR3aa: CASSEVRYEQYF
CDR3nt: TGTGCCAGCAGTGAAGTCAGGTACGAGCAGTACTTC

v_gene: TRBV5-1
j_gene: TRBJ1-1
abundance: NA
d_gene: NA
CDR3aa: CASSLDRPDTEAFF
CDR3nt: TGCGCCAGCAGCTTGGACAGACCGGACACTGAAGCTTTCTTT

v_gene: TRBV2
j_gene: TRBJ2-1
abundance: NA
d_gene: NA
CDR3aa: CASSDQGYEQFF
CDR3nt: TGTGCCAGCAGCGATCAGGGTTATGAGCAGTTCTTC

v_gene: TRBV19
j_gene: TRBJ2-7
abundance: NA
d_gene: TRBD1
CDR3aa: CASSPPGTVHEQYF
CDR3nt: TGTGCCAGTAGCCCACCCGGGACAGTCCACGAGCAGTACTTC

v_gene: TRBV5-1
j_gene: TRBJ1-4
abundance: NA
d_gene: NA
CDR3aa: CASSATGMIGEKLFF
CDR3nt: TGCGCCAGCAGCGCAACAGGGATGATAGGCGAAAAACTGTTTTTT

v_gene: TRBV4-2
j_gene: TRBJ2-7
abundance: once
d_gene: TRBD2
CDR3aa: CASSQDRNSGPRGQYF
CDR3nt: TGTGCCAGCAGCCAAGATCGGAATAGCGGGCCAAGGGGGCAGTACTTC

v_gene: TRBV11-3
j_gene: TRBJ2-7
abundance: NA
d_gene: NA
CDR3aa: CASSPPKNGRPHPFYEQYF
CDR3nt: TGTGCCAGCAGCCCGCCTAAGAATGGACGGCCCCACCCATTCTACGAGCAGTACTTC

v_gene: TRBV18
j_gene: TRBJ1-1
abundance: NA
d_gene: NA
CDR3aa: CASSPNRENTEAFF
CDR3nt: TGTGCCAGCTCACCCAACAGGGAGAACACTGAAGCTTTCTTT

v_gene: TRBV5-4
j_gene: TRBJ1-2
abundance: NA
d_gene: TRBD1
CDR3aa: CASSLGQGQGTIGYTF
CDR3nt: TGTGCCAGCAGCTTGGGACAGGGTCAAGGTACTATTGGCTACACCTTC

v_gene: TRBV19
j_gene: TRBJ2-3
abundance: once
d_gene: NA
CDR3aa: CASSMVTGSADTQYF
CDR3nt: TGTGCCAGTAGTATGGTGACGGGGAGCGCAGATACGCAGTATTTT

v_gene: TRBV18
j_gene: TRBJ2-1
abundance: NA
d_gene: NA
CDR3aa: CASSRSGSSNNEQFF
CDR3nt: TGTGCCAGCTCACGAAGCGGTAGTTCAAACAATGAGCAGTTCTTC

v_gene: TRBV18
j_gene: TRBJ1-5
abundance: few
d_gene: NA
CDR3aa: CASSPFPGIDQPQHF
CDR3nt: TGTGCCAGCTCACCATTCCCTGGGATCGATCAGCCCCAGCATTTT

v_gene: TRBV29-1
j_gene: TRBJ2-7
abundance: once
d_gene: NA
CDR3aa: CSVEGQGPSYEQYF
CDR3nt: TGCAGCGTTGAAGGGCAGGGGCCCTCCTACGAGCAGTACTTC

v_gene: TRBV30
j_gene: TRBJ1-5
abundance: NA
d_gene: TRBD1
CDR3aa: CAWSWRGRDQPQHF
CDR3nt: TGTGCCTGGAGTTGGAGGGGGCGCGATCAGCCCCAGCATTTT

v_gene: TRBV27
j_gene: TRBJ1-2
abundance: NA
d_gene: NA
CDR3aa: CASSSNRLGDYGYTF
CDR3nt: TGTGCCAGCAGTTCCAACCGCCTTGGCGACTATGGCTACACCTTC

v_gene: TRBV7-2
j_gene: TRBJ2-7
abundance: NA
d_gene: NA
CDR3aa: CASSLWARAYEQYF
CDR3nt: TGTGCCAGCAGCTTATGGGCCCGCGCCTACGAGCAGTACTTC

v_gene: TRBV19
j_gene: TRBJ1-2
abundance: NA
d_gene: NA
CDR3aa: CASSITGTGNYGYTF
CDR3nt: TGTGCCAGTAGTATAACCGGGACGGGGAACTATGGCTACACCTTC

v_gene: TRBV4-1
j_gene: TRBJ1-6
abundance: NA
d_gene: NA
CDR3aa: CASSLTGSLYSPLHF
CDR3nt: TGCGCCAGCAGCCTTACCGGGAGTCTATATTCACCCCTCCACTTT